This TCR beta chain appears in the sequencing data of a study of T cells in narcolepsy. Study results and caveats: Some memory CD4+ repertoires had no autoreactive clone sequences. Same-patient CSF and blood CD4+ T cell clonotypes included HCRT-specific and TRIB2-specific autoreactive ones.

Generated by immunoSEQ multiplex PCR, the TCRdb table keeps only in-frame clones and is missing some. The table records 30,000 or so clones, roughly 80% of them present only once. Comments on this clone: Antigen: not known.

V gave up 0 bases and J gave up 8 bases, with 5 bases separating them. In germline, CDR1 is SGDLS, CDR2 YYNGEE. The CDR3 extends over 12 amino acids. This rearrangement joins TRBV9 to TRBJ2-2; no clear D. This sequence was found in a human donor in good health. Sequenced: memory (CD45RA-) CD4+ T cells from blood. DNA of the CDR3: TGTGCCAGCAGCGTAGCCGAGGGGGAGCTGTTTTTT. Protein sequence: CASSVAEGELFF.